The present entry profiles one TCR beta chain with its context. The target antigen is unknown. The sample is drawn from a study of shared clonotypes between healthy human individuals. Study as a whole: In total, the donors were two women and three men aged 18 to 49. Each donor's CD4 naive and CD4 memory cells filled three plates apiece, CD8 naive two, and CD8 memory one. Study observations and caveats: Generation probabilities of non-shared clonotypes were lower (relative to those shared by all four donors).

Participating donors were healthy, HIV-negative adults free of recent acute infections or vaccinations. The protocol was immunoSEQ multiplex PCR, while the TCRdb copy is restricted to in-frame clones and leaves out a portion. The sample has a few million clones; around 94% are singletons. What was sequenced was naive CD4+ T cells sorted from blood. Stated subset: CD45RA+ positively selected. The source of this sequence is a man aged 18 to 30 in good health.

CDR3 in amino acids: CASTNGADGNTEAFF. The CDR3 DNA follows: TGTGCCAGCACCAATGGGGCCGACGGGAACACTGAAGCTTTCTTT. This chain connects TRBV6-1 to TRBJ1-1; the D gene is possibly TRBD1 (5 bases). This CDR3 comprises 15 residues. Per the germline V gene, CDR1 is MNHNS and CDR2 is SASEGT. V lost 7 bases and J lost 1, with 16 bases in between.